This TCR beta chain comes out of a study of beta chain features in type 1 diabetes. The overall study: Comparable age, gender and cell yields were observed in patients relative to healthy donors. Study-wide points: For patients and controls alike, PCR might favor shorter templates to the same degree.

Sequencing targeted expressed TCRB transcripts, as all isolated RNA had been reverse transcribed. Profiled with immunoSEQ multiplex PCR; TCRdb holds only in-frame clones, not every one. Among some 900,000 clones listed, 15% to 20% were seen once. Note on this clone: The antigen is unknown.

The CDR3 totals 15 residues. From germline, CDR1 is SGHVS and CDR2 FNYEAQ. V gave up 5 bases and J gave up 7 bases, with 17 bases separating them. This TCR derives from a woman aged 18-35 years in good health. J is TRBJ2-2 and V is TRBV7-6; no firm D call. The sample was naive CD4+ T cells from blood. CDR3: CASSPDTVVGGELFF. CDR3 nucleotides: TGTGCCAGCAGCCCCGATACCGTGGTAGGCGGGGAGCTGTTTTTT.